This TCR beta chain was identified during a study of PD-1 blockade in classical Hodgkin lymphoma. General study points: Complete responders showed a baseline diversity that resembled the diversity of newly diagnosed patients. CD4+ TCR diversity, unlike CD8+, climbed significantly by C4D1. Patients who initiated nivolumab within 1 year of ASCT were excluded. When set against healthy donors, newly diagnosed patients were reported to show lower baseline TCR diversity.

The data were produced by immunoSEQ multiplex PCR, yet TCRdb's version contains in-frame clones alone and is incomplete. This table holds over 15,000 clones, 80% to 85% found once. With respect to this clone: Its antigen remains unidentified.

Every one of the patients relapsed after autologous stem cell transplantation (brentuximab vedotin exposure was variable). With 7 bases removed from V and 2 bases from J, the gap between germline ends came to 14 bases. Germline lookup yields CDR1 LNHDA and CDR2 SQIVND (reference sequence). The CDR3 extends over 14 amino acids. The sequencing here drew on peripheral blood mononuclear cells (PBMCs), taken before the second cycle of nivolumab. The source of this sequence is a human donor with classical Hodgkin lymphoma. The chain employs TRBV19 and TRBJ1-1; D not certain. This CDR3 reads CASKYTLRNTEAFF. CDR3 sequence (DNA): TGTGCCAGTAAGTACACACTAAGAAACACTGAAGCTTTCTTT.